This TCR beta chain is drawn from a study of T cells in Graves' hyperthyroidism and ophthalmopathy. The study, taken as a whole, reports: Model predictions of ophthalmopathy came a median 6.5 months before onset.

Germline V gene lookup returns CDR1 SGHRS and CDR2 YFSETQ. The CDR3 consists of 12 residues. V lost 3 bases and J 10 bases, leaving 13 bases between the germline ends. Of note for this clonotype: Its matching antigen is unknown.

Amplified regions were TCR beta CDR3 sequences from RNA transcripts. The TCR CDR3 was amplified in a first-round RT-PCR using the HTBI primer set. TCRdb analysed the multiplex PCR reads with MiXCR anew, one entry per CDR3 protein. The table includes around 300,000 distinct CDR3 sequences, roughly 19% detected once. Source material: blood. This TCR came from a man in his fifties or sixties with Graves' ophthalmopathy. This chain uses TRBV5-1 with TRBJ1-1; the D gene is possibly TRBD1 (6 bases). The CDR3 bases are TGCGCCAGCAGCTCACAGGGCGCTGGAGCTTTCTTT. The encoded protein is CASSSQGAGAFF.